Below, 30 T cell receptor beta chains from the same sample are listed, as sequenced in a study of beta chain features in type 1 diabetes (dated by TCRdb to between 2017 and 2018). Overall study results and their limits: In all four CD4+ subsets, TCRB CDR3 length was moderately but significantly shorter in type 1 diabetes patients.

Library preparation employed the immunoSEQ multiplex PCR assay. The High Capacity cDNA Reverse Transcription Kit was used to reverse transcribe all of the isolated RNA, meaning that expressed TCRB transcripts were what got sequenced. As stored in TCRdb, this immuneACCESS dataset retains in-frame rearrangements with V and J assigned. A fraction of the clones does not appear; measured against another copy, unresolved V genes explain less than half of the discrepancy, and the remainder lacks a known reason. For this sample there are more than 300,000 clones; around 9.3% appear just once. Together, the top ten hold approximately 1% of the sample. No cognate antigen is known for these TCRs. The material sequenced was central memory CD4+ T cells from blood. These receptors were taken from a young man with type 1 diabetes.

This clone has a handful of counts. The chain is built from TRBV7-2 and TRBJ2-5, with D hard to call. V lost 0 bases and J lost 5, with 13 bases in between. The CDR3 covers 15 residues. In germline, CDR1 is SGHTA, CDR2 FQGNSA. CDR3 protein: CASSLAIGGWETQYF. The CDR3 DNA follows: TGTGCCAGCAGCTTAGCGATCGGCGGATGGGAGACCCAGTACTTC.

This clone occurred many times. V and J are TRBV7-9 and TRBJ1-4; TRBD1 might be the D (5 bases). V was pared by 1 base and J by 1 base, with 10 bases between. Germline CDR1 SEHNR, CDR2 FQNEAQ (reference sequence). CDR3 length: 16 amino acids. For the CDR3, the DNA is TGTGCCAGCAGCTTAGGTTTTAGGGGAACTAATGAAAAACTGTTTTTT. Protein product: CASSLGFRGTNEKLFF.

This clone was seen a few times. J is TRBJ2-7 and V is TRBV10-3; the D gene is possibly TRBD1 (5 bases). From germline, CDR1 is ENHRY and CDR2 SYGVKD. The ends were cut back, 2 bases at V and 3 bases at J, with 8 bases in the middle. The CDR3 runs 13 residues. CDR3 DNA sequence: TGTGCCATCAGTGAGGCAGGGTACTACGAGCAGTACTTC. This gives the protein CAISEAGYYEQYF.

The table lists this clone with a few counts. This chain connects TRBV10-2 to TRBJ2-2; 13 bases map to TRBD2. The junction had 3 bases not matched to a gene; V was cut back by 6 bases and J by 5 bases. The CDR3 has 15 amino acids. Germline V gene sequence: CDR1 WSHSY, CDR2 SAAADI. The DNA of the CDR3 is TGCGCCAGCAGCGAGGGACTAGCGGGGACCGGGGAGCTGTTTTTT. Protein sequence: CASSEGLAGTGELFF.

This clone was recorded a few times. The V gene is TRBV7-6, the J gene TRBJ2-5; possible D gene TRBD2, 5 bases. The CDR3 covers 15 residues. Germline CDR1 reads SGHVS; CDR2 reads FNYEAQ. V was trimmed by 2 bases and J by 7 bases, leaving 17 bases between them. The CDR3 sequence is CASSLNSASPGTQYF. For the CDR3, the DNA is TGTGCCAGCAGCTTAAATAGCGCGTCCCCCGGGACCCAGTACTTC.

This chain joins TRBV11-3 and TRBJ2-1, with D unresolved. The germline V and J ends were trimmed by 3 bases and 5 bases, with 11 bases remaining between them. This CDR3 region has 14 residues. The germline CDR1 and CDR2 sequences are SGHNT and YENEEA. The CDR3 DNA reads TGTGCCAGCAGCTTGGGTCGGGCCAACAATGAGCAGTTCTTC. As protein: CASSLGRANNEQFF.

This clone has only a few counts. V is TRBV28 and J is TRBJ1-5; 7 bases map to TRBD1. This CDR3 comprises 15 residues. J lost 4 bases, V lost 7 bases, and 10 bases had no gene match. CDR1 and CDR2 (germline): MDHEN, SYDVKM. The CDR3 loop reads CASTFRGRGNQPQHF. Here the CDR3 DNA reads TGTGCCAGCACCTTCCGGGGCAGGGGGAATCAGCCCCAGCATTTT.

This clone was seen only a few times. The chain recombines TRBV14 with TRBJ2-7; 11 bases are a match to TRBD1. The ends lost 4 bases at V and 5 bases at J; junction bases unmatched: 7. There are 15 residues in the CDR3. The germline gives CDR1 SGHDN, CDR2 FVKESK. The CDR3 is CASSLRPGQGDEQYF. For the CDR3, the DNA is TGTGCCAGCAGCCTTAGGCCGGGACAGGGGGACGAGCAGTACTTC.

The rearrangement uses TRBV18 and TRBJ2-2, with D perhaps being TRBD1 or TRBD2 (5 bases each). The CDR3 covers 19 residues. Germline assignment: CDR1 KGHSH and CDR2 LQKENI. V was clipped by 1 base and J by 5 bases, with 23 bases between them. The CDR3 bases are TGTGCCAGCTCACCACTATTTCCAGGCCCTCCAGGGAGTACCGGGGAGCTGTTTTTT. It is translated as CASSPLFPGPPGSTGELFF.

J is TRBJ2-3 and V is TRBV29-1; D might be TRBD1 or TRBD2, each matching 5 bases. This CDR3 region has 15 residues. Trimming took 2 bases from V and 3 from J, leaving 15 bases between them. Germline CDR1 and CDR2: SQVTM and ANQGSEA. The CDR3: CSVELGRGVTDTQYF. The CDR3 nucleotides read TGCAGCGTTGAACTTGGGCGAGGGGTGACAGATACGCAGTATTTT.

This chain uses TRBV28 with TRBJ1-4; D is possibly TRBD1 (5 bases). The CDR3 has 13 amino acids. In germline, CDR1 is MDHEN, CDR2 SYDVKM. The V and J ends lost 7 bases and 8 bases respectively, with 14 bases between them. CDR3 loop: CASNDGGNEKLFF. DNA for the CDR3: TGTGCCAGCAACGACGGGGGAAACGAAAAACTGTTTTTT. Based on the CDR3 plus reference TRBV28 and TRBJ1-4, the full variable domain is DVKVTQSSRYLVKRTGEKVFLECVQDMDHENMFWYRQDPGLGLRLIYFSYDVKMKEKGDIPEGYSVSREKKERFSLILESASTNQTSMYLCASNDGGNEKLFFGSGTQLSVL.

Regarding this clone: One end of the junction varies from germline; a read error may be responsible. The V call is TRBV10-3, the J call TRBJ2-1; possibly TRBD1 for D (6 bases). The CDR3 covers 12 residues. Germline lookup yields CDR1 ENHRY and CDR2 SYGVKD. CDR3 coding DNA: TGTGCCAGCAGTTACTACCCAGGGGATGAGTTCTTC. Protein product: CASSYYPGDEFF.

This clone was seen a handful of times. Here the CDR3 DNA reads TGTGCCAGCAGCCATGCCGGTGCAGGGAGAAGGGACGAGCAGTACTTC. Translation: CASSHAGAGRRDEQYF. The V call is TRBV5-4, the J call TRBJ2-7; TRBD1 or TRBD2 may be the D gene (5 bases each). The CDR3 contains 16 residues. Per the germline V gene, CDR1 is SGHNT and CDR2 is YYREEE (reference sequence). Deletions cut 4 bases from V and 5 bases from J, with 22 bases between. Together with reference TRBV5-4 and TRBJ2-7, the CDR3 gives the full variable domain: ETGVTQSPTHLIKTRGQQVTLRCSSQSGHNTVSWYQQALGQGPQFIFQYYREEENGRGNFPPRFSGLQFPNYSSELNVNALELDDSALYLCASSHAGAGRRDEQYFGPGTRLTVT.

This clone was picked up a small number of times. This chain uses TRBV12-5 with TRBJ2-2; D remains unclear. This CDR3 region has 13 residues. Looked up from germline, CDR1 is LGHNT and CDR2 is FRNRAP. V was shortened by 1 base and J by 8 bases, with 8 bases between the two germline ends. The CDR3 is CASGLALKGELFF. The CDR3, as DNA: TGTGCTAGTGGTTTGGCACTCAAAGGGGAGCTGTTTTTT. The entire variable domain, with the rest obtained from reference TRBV12-5 and TRBJ2-2, is as follows: DARVTQTPRHKVTEMGQEVTMRCQPILGHNTVFWYRQTMMQGLELLAYFRNRAPLDDSGMPKDRFSAEMPDATLATLKIQPSEPRDSAVYFCASGLALKGELFFGEGSRLTVL.

The chain links TRBV25-1 to TRBJ1-1; no clear D gene. The ends were cut back, 2 bases at V and 10 bases at J, with 11 bases in the middle. The CDR3 sequence is 12 residues long. CDR1 and CDR2 (germline): MGHDK, SYGVNS. The CDR3 coding sequence is TGTGCCAGCAGTGAAAACGGTATGACAGCTTTCTTT. This translates into CASSENGMTAFF.

DNA for the CDR3: TGCGCCAGCAGCCAAGAGACAGGGGTGCAAGAGACCCAGTACTTC. Translated: CASSQETGVQETQYF. V and J are TRBV4-3 and TRBJ2-5; the match to TRBD1 covers 8 bases. The V gene end was trimmed by 0 bases and the J gene end by 2 bases; junction bases not matched to a gene: 2. The CDR3 length is 15 residues. Germline CDR1 and CDR2: LGHNA and YSLEER.

The chain couples TRBV30 to TRBJ2-5, with no clear D. The CDR3 has 12 amino acids. Germline CDR1 reads GTSNPN; CDR2 reads SVGIG (reference sequence). V was clipped by 2 bases and J by 3 bases, with 7 bases between them. In DNA form, the CDR3 reads TGTGCCTGGAGTAACAATGAAGAGACCCAGTACTTC. Its translation is CAWSNNEETQYF.

J is TRBJ2-3 and V is TRBV2, with TRBD2 matching 8 bases. Germline loops: CDR1 SNHLY, CDR2 FYNNEI. With 7 bases clipped from V and 3 bases from J, the junction kept 6 bases outside the gene matches. CDR3 length: 14 amino acids. The CDR3 reads CASTGGGRTDTQYF. CDR3 in DNA: TGTGCCAGCACTGGCGGGGGGCGGACAGATACGCAGTATTTT. Full variable domain (missing parts from reference TRBV2 and TRBJ2-3): EPEVTQTPSHQVTQMGQEVILRCVPISNHLYFYWYRQILGQKVEFLVSFYNNEISEKSEIFDDQFSVERPDGSNFTLKIRSTKLEDSAMYFCASTGGGRTDTQYFGPGTRLTVL.

The gene calls are TRBV19 and TRBJ1-2; 8 nucleotides line up with TRBD1. The CDR3 is made up of 15 amino acids. V gave up 7 bases and J gave up 3 bases; unmatched junction bases: 10. Germline CDR1 reads LNHDA; CDR2 reads SQIVND (reference sequence). As DNA, the CDR3 is TGTGCCAGTACCAGAGGACAGGGTGGCTACTATGGCTACACCTTC. It specifies CASTRGQGGYYGYTF.

This clone was observed a few times. This rearrangement joins TRBV5-1 to TRBJ2-1; the match to TRBD2 covers 12 bases. CDR1 and CDR2 (germline): SGHRS, YFSETQ. Trimming at V came to 3 bases and at J to 6 bases, leaving 10 bases not matched to a gene. The CDR3 length is 17 residues. The CDR3 region is CASSWGAASGGVNEQFF. The CDR3 coding sequence is TGCGCCAGCAGCTGGGGAGCGGCTAGCGGGGGGGTCAATGAGCAGTTCTTC.

Only a few counts were recorded for this clone. The chain employs TRBV29-1 and TRBJ2-1, with 8 positions matching TRBD1. J lost 8 bases, V lost 4 bases, and 10 bases had no gene match. Germline V gene lookup returns CDR1 SQVTM and CDR2 ANQGSEA. The CDR3 runs 14 residues. This CDR3 is CSVGGTGLYDEQFF. The CDR3, as DNA: TGCAGCGTTGGGGGGACAGGCCTTTACGATGAGCAGTTCTTC.

This clone turned up a few times. The chain carries TRBV5-1 and TRBJ1-6; 7 nucleotides agree with TRBD1. V gave up 5 bases and J gave up 7 bases; unmatched junction bases: 6. The CDR3 loop spans 14 amino acids. Germline lookup yields CDR1 SGHRS and CDR2 YFSETQ. CDR3 nucleotide sequence: TGCGCCAGCAGTATAGGACAGGAAAATTCACCCCTCCACTTT. It encodes CASSIGQENSPLHF.

With respect to this clone: A much larger clone lies a single base off, so this may be a read error. The chain is built from TRBV28 and TRBJ2-3, with TRBD2 matching 9 bases. Germline V gene lookup returns CDR1 MDHEN and CDR2 SYDVKM. The V and J ends lost 2 bases and 0 bases, in that order; junction bases with no gene match: 0. The CDR3 covers 15 residues. The CDR3 bases are TGTGCCAGCAGTTTAGCGGGGGGGAGCACAGATACGCAGTATTTT. This codes for CASSLAGGSTDTQYF. Using reference TRBV28 and TRBJ2-3 for the parts outside the CDR3, the full variable domain is DVKVTQSSRYLVKRTGEKVFLECVQDMDHENMFWYRQDPGLGLRLIYFSYDVKMKEKGDIPEGYSVSREKKERFSLILESASTNQTSMYLCASSLAGGSTDTQYFGPGTRLTVL.

This clone was seen more than once but under ten times. This chain connects TRBV16 to TRBJ2-7; D might be TRBD1 (6 bases). V was cut by 2 bases and J by 1 base, with 9 bases left in between. In germline, CDR1 is KGHSY, CDR2 FQNENV. The length of the CDR3 is 14 residues. The CDR3 sequence: CASSQGTPSYEQYF. The CDR3 DNA sequence: TGTGCCAGCAGCCAAGGGACACCGTCCTACGAGCAGTACTTC.

The chain carries TRBV19 and TRBJ1-2; 9 nucleotides line up with TRBD1. The CDR3 sequence is 13 residues long. Per the germline V gene, CDR1 is LNHDA and CDR2 is SQIVND (reference sequence). Germline trimming cut 3 bases from V and 8 bases from J; bases unmatched to any gene: 4. CDR3 nucleotides: TGTGCCAGTAGTATCGGGGACAGGGAAGGCTACACCTTC. This encodes CASSIGDREGYTF.

Comment on this clone: This sample includes further DNA sequences coding for the same CDR3. The CDR3, as DNA: TGTGCCTGGAGTTCGGGGGGCAATCAGCCCCAGCATTTT. This codes for CAWSSGGNQPQHF. This chain joins TRBV30 and TRBJ1-5; possible D gene TRBD1, 5 bases. Germline CDR1 and CDR2: GTSNPN and SVGIG (reference sequence). V was shortened by 2 bases and J by 2 bases, with 7 bases between the two germline ends. The CDR3 totals 13 residues.

This clone came up a few times. The chain has TRBV2 and TRBJ2-1; 9 nucleotides line up with TRBD1. Per germline, CDR1 SNHLY and CDR2 FYNNEI. The junction had 7 bases not matched to a gene; V was cut back by 6 bases and J by 7 bases. The CDR3 length is 14 residues. The CDR3 spells CASRGDRESNEQFF. CDR3 in DNA: TGTGCCAGCAGGGGGGACAGGGAGTCTAATGAGCAGTTCTTC.

In its sample, this clone was seen a few times. The chain joins TRBV19 to TRBJ2-6, with D possibly being TRBD2 (6 bases). The germline CDR1 and CDR2 sequences are LNHDA and SQIVND (reference sequence). Trimming removed 6 bases at V and 0 bases at J, with 15 bases between. CDR3 length: 17 residues. The CDR3 DNA follows: TGTGCCAGTAGCGGAGGGGACCCGAGCTCTGGGGCCAACGTCCTGACTTTC. Residues: CASSGGDPSSGANVLTF. The whole variable domain, filled in from reference TRBV19 and TRBJ2-6, reads DGGITQSPKYLFRKEGQNVTLSCEQNLNHDAMYWYRQDPGQGLRLIYYSQIVNDFQKGDIAEGYSVSREKKESFPLTVTSAQKNPTAFYLCASSGGDPSSGANVLTFGAGSRLTVL.

This clone was seen more than once but under ten times. V and J are TRBV27 and TRBJ1-2; D not resolved. From germline, CDR1 is MNHEY and CDR2 SMNVEV (reference sequence). The CDR3 consists of 12 residues. Between the trimmed V and J ends, which lost 8 bases and 8 bases, there was a span of 15 bases. CDR3 region: CASWSTLGGYTF. The CDR3 DNA is TGTGCCAGCTGGAGTACCCTGGGCGGCTACACCTTC.

The chain recombines TRBV4-2 with TRBJ2-3; a weak D match, TRBD1 (6 bases). The CDR3 has 14 residues. Deletions cut 1 base from V and 2 bases from J, with 7 bases between. Germline V lookup: CDR1 LGHNA, CDR2 YNFKEQ. The chain's CDR3 is CASSQGTDTDTQYF. The CDR3 DNA follows: TGTGCCAGCAGCCAAGGGACAGACACAGATACGCAGTATTTT.